The next 15 T cell receptor beta chains were all read from a single sample in a study of T cells in Graves' hyperthyroidism and ophthalmopathy (dated by TCRdb to about 2019). The library came from multiplex PCR. Data came from an Illumina HiSeq 2000. The TCR beta CDR3 regions were amplified from the RNA transcripts. For the first round of RT-PCR on the TCR CDR3, the HTBI primer set was used together with the Qiagen OneStep RT-PCR kit. The raw public reads went through TCRdb reprocessing: fastp at Q25, MiXCR clone calling, in-frame beta chains kept. Here each entry gathers all rows of one CDR3 protein and keeps the most common genes and DNA. Counted in this sample were more than 500,000 distinct CDR3 sequences; 40% to 55% of them appeared once. The biggest ten clones account for about 45% of the sample. Sequenced: peripheral blood or thyroid tissue (not recorded which). All receptors come from an adult woman with Graves' disease, either hyperthyroidism or ophthalmopathy (not recorded which).

This chain uses TRBV7-8 with TRBJ1-5; D gene ambiguous. Germline loops: CDR1 SGHVS, CDR2 FQNEAQ. Trimming took off 1 base at V and 6 bases at J, with 10 bases between the two ends. The CDR3 has 14 amino acids. The CDR3 DNA reads TGTGCCAGCAGCTTAGGGGAAGTCGGTCAGCCCCAGCATTTT. Translating it yields CASSLGEVGQPQHF.

The chain carries TRBV7-9 and TRBJ2-5, with 10 bases matching TRBD2. The germline CDR1 and CDR2 sequences are SEHNR and FQNEAQ (reference sequence). This CDR3 is built from 16 residues. V lost 1 base, J lost 5 bases, and 7 bases stayed unmatched. In DNA, the CDR3 is TGTGCCAGCAGCTTAGGAGCGGGAGGGCCCTTGGAGACCCAGTACTTC. This gives the protein CASSLGAGGPLETQYF.

This clonotype was seen repeatedly, ten times or more. The V and J genes are TRBV20-1 and TRBJ1-5; D is undetermined. CDR3 length equals 14 residues. Trimming pared 0 bases from V and 3 bases from J, leaving 9 bases between. Per germline, CDR1 DFQATT and CDR2 SNEGSKA (reference sequence). The DNA of the CDR3 is TGCAGTGCTAGAGATTCAGCGGACAATCAGCCCCAGCATTTT. Residues: CSARDSADNQPQHF.

The chain recombines TRBV6-1 with TRBJ2-7; tentatively, D is TRBD2 (5 bases). CDR1 and CDR2 from the germline V gene are MNHNS and SASEGT. Trimming shortened V by 5 bases and J by 2 bases, and 13 bases separated the two germline ends. The CDR3 is made up of 14 amino acids. The CDR3 sequence is CASSSGAGPYEQYF. The CDR3 DNA is TGTGCCAGCAGTAGCGGCGCCGGCCCCTACGAGCAGTACTTC.

CDR3 bases: TGCAGTGCTAGAGTCCAGGGAGACTATAATTCACCCCTCCACTTT. Translation gives CSARVQGDYNSPLHF. The chain is built from TRBV20-1 and TRBJ1-6; tentatively, D is TRBD1 (5 bases). This CDR3 comprises 15 residues. The V gene lost 1 base and the J gene lost 3 bases, with 10 bases spanning the gap. The germline V gene encodes CDR1 DFQATT and CDR2 SNEGSKA (reference sequence).

V gene TRBV20-1 combines with J gene TRBJ1-2; D is unclear. Trimming removed 7 bases at V and 0 bases at J, with 6 bases between. Germline assignment: CDR1 DFQATT and CDR2 SNEGSKA (reference sequence). The CDR3 is made up of 11 amino acids. The CDR3 protein is CSVRANYGYTF. CDR3 DNA: TGCAGTGTGCGGGCTAACTATGGCTACACCTTC.

The sample holds a few counts of this clonotype. The chain recombines TRBV25-1 with TRBJ1-4; 7 positions agree with TRBD1. J gave up 8 bases and V 6 bases, and 12 bases lay outside the gene matches. CDR1 is MGHDK, CDR2 SYGVNS, per germline. The CDR3 covers 15 residues. The DNA of the CDR3 is TGTGCCAGCAGGGCCGGGACAGCGGGGGGAGAAAAACTGTTTTTT. Its protein is CASRAGTAGGEKLFF.

The rearrangement uses TRBV20-1 and TRBJ2-7; no clear D gene. Looked up from germline, CDR1 is DFQATT and CDR2 is SNEGSKA (reference sequence). The CDR3 runs to 17 residues. CDR3 residues: CSVGPTSETRAPYEQYF. CDR3 in DNA: TGCAGCGTTGGACCTACCAGCGAAACGCGCGCTCCCTACGAGCAGTACTTC.

A word on this clonotype: Given a much more abundant clone one base away, this may be a read error. The V and J genes are TRBV12-3 or TRBV12-4 and TRBJ2-7, with 11 bases that match TRBD1. The CDR3 covers 13 residues. The ends lost 5 bases at V and 9 bases at J; junction bases unmatched: 6. CDR3 amino acids: CASSGWTGGGQYF. As DNA, the CDR3 is TGTGCCAGCAGTGGATGGACAGGGGGCGGGCAGTACTTC.

This clonotype was seen just once. The V gene is TRBV7-8, the J gene TRBJ1-1; tentative D call: TRBD1 (5 bases). This CDR3 is built from 14 residues. Germline V lookup: CDR1 SGHVS, CDR2 FQNEAQ. The V and J ends lost 8 bases and 0 bases respectively, with 13 bases between them. The CDR3 is CASYRGGVNTEAFF. CDR3 coding DNA: TGTGCCAGCTACCGGGGAGGGGTGAACACTGAAGCTTTCTTT.

This clonotype has at least ten counts. J is TRBJ1-6 and V is TRBV5-4, with TRBD1 matching over 8 bases. Germline V CDR1 and CDR2: SGHNT, YYREEE (reference sequence). Trimming removed 2 bases from V and 9 bases from J; junction bases left unmatched: 10. The CDR3 runs to 16 residues. CDR3 nucleotides: TGTGCCAGCAGCTTAAAGAGCCAGGGGGCTCGTTCACCCCTCCACTTT. Protein sequence: CASSLKSQGARSPLHF.

V is TRBV10-3 and J is TRBJ1-2, with a tentative D call TRBD1 (6 bases). The CDR3 runs to 14 residues. The germline V and J ends were trimmed by 10 bases and 2 bases, with 17 bases remaining between them. The V gene's germline CDR1 is ENHRY and CDR2 SYGVKD. The CDR3 DNA sequence: TGTGCCACAAACAGACAGGATAGGAACTATGGCTACACCTTC. Its translation: CATNRQDRNYGYTF.

This chain connects TRBV7-9 to TRBJ2-6; weak D call: TRBD1 (6 bases). The CDR3 runs to 18 residues. Germline CDR1 SEHNR, CDR2 FQNEAQ (reference sequence). The germline V and J ends were trimmed by 7 bases and 0 bases, with 19 bases remaining between them. This CDR3 is CASTTDRPQISGANVLTF. DNA of the CDR3: TGTGCCAGCACCACCGACAGGCCCCAAATCTCTGGGGCCAACGTCCTGACTTTC.

As concerns this clonotype: One junction end disagrees with the germline gene, perhaps due to a read error. This chain connects TRBV7-2 to TRBJ1-2; possibly TRBD1 for D (6 bases). Germline CDR1 is SGHTA and CDR2 is FQGNSA. The CDR3 sequence is 13 residues long. The chain's CDR3 is CAGSLTGLEAYTF. DNA for the CDR3: TGCGCCGGCAGCTTGACAGGTTTGGAGGCCTACACCTTC.

CDR3 DNA: TGTGCCAGTGCAAGGGGACTTTCAGCGGGGGAGCTGTTTTTT. This gives the protein CASARGLSAGELFF. The rearrangement uses TRBV2 and TRBJ2-2; D perhaps matches TRBD2 (6 bases). V was cut by 9 bases and J by 8 bases, with 19 bases left in between. This CDR3 contains 14 residues. Germline V gene sequence: CDR1 SNHLY, CDR2 FYNNEI.